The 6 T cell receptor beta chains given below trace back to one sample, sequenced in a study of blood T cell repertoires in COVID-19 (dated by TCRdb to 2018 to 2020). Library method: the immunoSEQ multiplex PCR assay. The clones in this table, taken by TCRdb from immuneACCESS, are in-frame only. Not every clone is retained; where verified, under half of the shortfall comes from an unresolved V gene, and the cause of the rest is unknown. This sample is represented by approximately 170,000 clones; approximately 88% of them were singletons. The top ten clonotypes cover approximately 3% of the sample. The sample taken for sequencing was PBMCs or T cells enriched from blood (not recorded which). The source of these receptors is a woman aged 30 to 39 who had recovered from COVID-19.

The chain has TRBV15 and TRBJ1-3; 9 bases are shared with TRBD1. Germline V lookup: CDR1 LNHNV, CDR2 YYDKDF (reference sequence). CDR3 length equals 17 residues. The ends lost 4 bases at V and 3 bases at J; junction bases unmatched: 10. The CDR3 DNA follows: TGTGCCACCAGCACGGACAGGGGAAATTATGGTGGAAACACCATATATTTT. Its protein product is CATSTDRGNYGGNTIYF.

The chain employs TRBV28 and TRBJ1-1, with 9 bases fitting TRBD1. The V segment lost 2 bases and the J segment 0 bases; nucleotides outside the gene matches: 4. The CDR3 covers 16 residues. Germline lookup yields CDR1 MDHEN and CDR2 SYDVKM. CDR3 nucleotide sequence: TGTGCCAGCAGTTTAGGGACAGGGAAAATGAACACTGAAGCTTTCTTT. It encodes CASSLGTGKMNTEAFF.

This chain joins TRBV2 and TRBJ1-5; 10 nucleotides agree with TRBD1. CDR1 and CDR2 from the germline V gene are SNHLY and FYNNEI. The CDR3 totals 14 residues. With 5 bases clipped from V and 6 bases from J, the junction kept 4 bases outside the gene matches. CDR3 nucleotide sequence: TGTGCCAGCAGTCCGACAGGGGGCACTCAGCCCCAGCATTTT. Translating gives CASSPTGGTQPQHF.

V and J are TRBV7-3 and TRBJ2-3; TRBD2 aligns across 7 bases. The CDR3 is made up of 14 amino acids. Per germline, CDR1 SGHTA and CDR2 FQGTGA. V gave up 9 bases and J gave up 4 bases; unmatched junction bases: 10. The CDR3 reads CASSKAGAADTQYF. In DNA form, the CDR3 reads TGTGCCAGTTCAAAGGCGGGAGCCGCAGATACGCAGTATTTT.

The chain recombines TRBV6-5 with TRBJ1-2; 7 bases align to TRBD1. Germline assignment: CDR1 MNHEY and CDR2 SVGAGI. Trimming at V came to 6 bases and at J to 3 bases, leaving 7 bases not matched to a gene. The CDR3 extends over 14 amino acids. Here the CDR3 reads CASRADRVDYGYTF. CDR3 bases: TGTGCCAGCAGGGCCGACAGGGTGGACTATGGCTACACCTTC.

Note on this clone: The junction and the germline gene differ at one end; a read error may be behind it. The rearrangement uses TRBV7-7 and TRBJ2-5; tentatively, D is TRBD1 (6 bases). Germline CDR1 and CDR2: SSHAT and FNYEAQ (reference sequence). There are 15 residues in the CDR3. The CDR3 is CASSLVDGQKETQYF. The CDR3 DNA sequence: TGTGCTAGCAGCTTAGTAGACGGACAGAAAGAGACCCAGTACTTC.